The 28 T cell receptor beta chains below were found in one sample sequenced in a study of T cell repertoires in cytomegalovirus infection. These receptors lack a known antigen. TCRdb analysed the reads with MiXCR anew, one entry per CDR3 protein. Of roughly 990,000 distinct CDR3 sequences listed, approximately 30% are singletons. This sample comprised cultured CD8+ T cells from PBMCs, obtained from culture after CMV antigen stimulation. All receptors come from a human donor in good health (CMV status not recorded). Some clones in this sample may be carry-over from other donors' samples.

CDR3 amino acids: CASSLQPAENEKLFF. Here the CDR3 DNA reads TGTGCCAGCAGCCTCCAGCCAGCAGAGAATGAAAAACTGTTTTTT. J is TRBJ1-4 and V is TRBV3-1; D is unclear. This CDR3 spans 15 amino acids. Germline V gene data show CDR1 as LGHDT and CDR2 as YNNKEL (reference sequence). V shed 4 bases and J shed 5 bases, with 14 bases lying between them.

A note on this clonotype: With a much larger clone just one base away, this may be a read error. The chain recombines TRBV7-9 with TRBJ2-2; D unclear. CDR1 and CDR2 (germline): SEHNR, FQNEAQ (reference sequence). V was pared by 5 bases and J by 4 bases, with 14 bases between. The CDR3 has 15 amino acids. This chain's CDR3 is CASSPYRDGTGELFF. CDR3 in DNA: TGTGCCAGCAGCCCGTACAGAGACGGCACCGGGGAGCTGTTTTTT.

This clonotype was seen only a few times. This rearrangement joins TRBV7-2 to TRBJ2-3; 7 bases line up with TRBD2. The J segment lost 0 bases and the V segment lost 5 bases, leaving 5 bases of the junction unmatched. The CDR3 spans 15 residues. The germline V gene encodes CDR1 SGHTA and CDR2 FQGNSA. CDR3 coding DNA: TGTGCCAGCAGCGAATGGGGGGGTAGCACAGATACGCAGTATTTT. This sequence encodes CASSEWGGSTDTQYF.

This clonotype has at least ten counts. The chain recombines TRBV6-4 with TRBJ2-2; D may be TRBD1 (6 bases). This CDR3 comprises 14 residues. Between the trimmed V and J ends, which lost 7 bases and 1 base, there was a span of 10 bases. Germline V CDR1 and CDR2: MRHNA, SNTAGT. The CDR3 reads CASTKDRNTGELFF. Written as DNA, the CDR3 is TGTGCCAGCACCAAGGACAGGAACACCGGGGAGCTGTTTTTT.

This clonotype was recorded at least ten times. The chain couples TRBV7-8 to TRBJ2-5; 9 positions match TRBD1. The germline V gene has CDR1 SGHVS and CDR2 FQNEAQ. The CDR3 length is 15 residues. V lost 0 bases, J lost 5 bases, and 4 bases stayed unmatched. This CDR3 reads CASSLAGTGPETQYF. The CDR3 DNA follows: TGTGCCAGCAGCTTAGCGGGGACAGGGCCGGAGACCCAGTACTTC.

V and J are TRBV6-5 and TRBJ2-3; TRBD2 matches at 9 bases. J gave up 5 bases and V 0 bases, and 6 bases lay outside the gene matches. The CDR3 runs to 16 residues. Per the germline V gene, CDR1 is MNHEY and CDR2 is SVGAGI. In nucleotides, the CDR3 is TGTGCCAGCAGTTACTCACGGGCGGGAGGGGGAGATACGCAGTATTTT. Translating gives CASSYSRAGGGDTQYF.

About this clonotype: A much larger clone lies one base from this, so it may be a read error. Because the CDR3 is missing its conserved closing phenylalanine or tryptophan, this is likely a read error. The chain links TRBV7-6 to TRBJ2-5, with 7 bases aligning to TRBD1. V was pared by 2 bases and J by 1 base, with 10 bases of the junction left unmatched. The CDR3 totals 17 residues. CDR1 and CDR2 from the germline V gene are SGHVS and FNYEAQ. The CDR3 sequence: CASSLWSFDRAQETQYL. In nucleotides, the CDR3 is TGTGCCAGCAGCTTATGGTCATTCGACAGGGCCCAAGAGACCCAGTACCTC.

This clonotype has a count of ten or more. V gene TRBV5-5 combines with J gene TRBJ1-6, with a possible D match to TRBD1 (5 bases). Looked up from germline, CDR1 is SGHKS and CDR2 is YYEKEE (reference sequence). Trimming removed 2 bases from V and 7 bases from J, with 7 bases in between. The CDR3 has 13 amino acids. CDR3: CASSLEGNSPLHF. The CDR3 region has the DNA TGTGCCAGCAGCTTAGAGGGGAATTCACCCCTCCACTTT.

The CDR3 loop reads CASSQDALDRGDEQYF. The CDR3 region has the DNA TGTGCCAGCAGCCAAGACGCACTAGACAGGGGGGACGAGCAGTACTTC. V usage is TRBV3-1 and J usage is TRBJ2-7; 9 bases fit TRBD1. The length of the CDR3 is 16 residues. With V trimmed by 0 bases and J by 5 bases, 8 bases remained unmatched. Germline CDR1 LGHDT, CDR2 YNNKEL (reference sequence).

J is TRBJ2-7 and V is TRBV12-3 or TRBV12-4, with D hard to call. CDR3 size: 13 residues. V lost 1 base and J lost 5, with 9 bases in between. The CDR3 protein is CASSLVGGNEQYF. In DNA form, the CDR3 reads TGTGCCAGCAGTTTAGTAGGCGGAAACGAGCAGTACTTC.

The J gene is TRBJ1-4, the V gene TRBV19; 10 bases match TRBD1. The ends lost 9 bases at V and 0 bases at J; junction bases unmatched: 22. The germline V gene has CDR1 LNHDA and CDR2 SQIVND (reference sequence). CDR3 length: 21 residues. CDR3 in amino acids: CASRRAPGQGLGTATNEKLFF. For the CDR3, the DNA is TGTGCCAGCCGGAGGGCACCGGGACAGGGGCTCGGCACGGCAACTAATGAAAAACTGTTTTTT. The variable domain in full, completed from reference TRBV19 and TRBJ1-4, reads DGGITQSPKYLFRKEGQNVTLSCEQNLNHDAMYWYRQDPGQGLRLIYYSQIVNDFQKGDIAEGYSVSREKKESFPLTVTSAQKNPTAFYLCASRRAPGQGLGTATNEKLFFGSGTQLSVL.

This clonotype came up a few times. J is TRBJ1-5 and V is TRBV10-3; no reliable D call. Germline lookup yields CDR1 ENHRY and CDR2 SYGVKD. The CDR3 loop spans 13 amino acids. V lost 8 bases, J lost 5 bases, and 13 bases lay in between. Here the CDR3 reads CAISNSWYQPQHF. DNA of the CDR3: TGTGCCATCTCAAACAGCTGGTATCAGCCCCAGCATTTT.

The rearrangement links TRBV5-1 to TRBJ1-6; 10 bases agree with TRBD1. CDR3 size: 17 residues. Germline-derived CDR1 and CDR2 are SGHRS and YFSETQ. The junction had 10 bases not matched to a gene; V was cut back by 4 bases and J by 6 bases. DNA of the CDR3: TGCGCCAGCAGCGCGCCGAGGGACAGGGGTTTTAATTCACCCCTCCACTTT. This sequence encodes CASSAPRDRGFNSPLHF. Complete variable domain (other parts from reference TRBV5-1 and TRBJ1-6): KAGVTQTPRYLIKTRGQQVTLSCSPISGHRSVSWYQQTPGQGLQFLFEYFSETQRNKGNFPGRFSGRQFSNSRSEMNVSTLELGDSALYLCASSAPRDRGFNSPLHFGNGTRLTVT.

This clonotype was counted a few times. This chain uses TRBV6-1 with TRBJ1-1; D ambiguous. This CDR3 comprises 15 residues. Per germline, CDR1 MNHNS and CDR2 SASEGT. Trimming took off 6 bases at V and 1 base at J, with 15 bases between the two ends. This CDR3 reads CASRRLPPENTEAFF. DNA of the CDR3: TGTGCCAGCAGGCGACTTCCCCCAGAGAACACTGAAGCTTTCTTT.

The rearrangement joins TRBV7-3 to TRBJ2-1; no clear D. Germline loops: CDR1 SGHTA, CDR2 FQGTGA. Trimming shortened V by 0 bases and J by 5 bases, and 8 bases separated the two germline ends. The CDR3 spans 14 residues. In DNA, the CDR3 is TGTGCCAGCAGCTTAACGTCACTGGACAATGAGCAGTTCTTC. This translates into CASSLTSLDNEQFF.

The rearrangement joins TRBV6-1 to TRBJ1-6; D gene ambiguous. Trimming removed 4 bases from V and 14 bases from J, with 9 bases in between. The CDR3 totals 11 residues. Germline lookup yields CDR1 MNHNS and CDR2 SASEGT. CDR3 residues: CASSVDESLHF. As DNA, the CDR3 is TGTGCCAGCAGTGTGGATGAATCCCTCCACTTT.

The chain is built from TRBV6-1 and TRBJ1-1; D gene ambiguous. Germline V gene data show CDR1 as MNHNS and CDR2 as SASEGT. V was trimmed by 6 bases and J by 3 bases, leaving 17 bases between them. The CDR3 has 15 residues. The CDR3 loop is CASREDVWTYTEAFF. CDR3 coding DNA: TGTGCCAGCAGAGAGGACGTATGGACGTACACTGAAGCTTTCTTT.

This clonotype was found many times. The chain is built from TRBV7-2 and TRBJ2-1; TRBD1 matches 8 bases. CDR3 size: 17 residues. CDR1 is SGHTA and CDR2 is FQGNSA in the germline V gene. The junction had 10 bases not matched to a gene; V was cut back by 2 bases and J by 4 bases. CDR3 in DNA: TGTGCCAGCAGCTTAAACGGGGGACAGGCCTCATACAATGAGCAGTTCTTC. This encodes CASSLNGGQASYNEQFF.

The chain joins TRBV4-1 to TRBJ2-7, with D unclear. Trimming cost V 4 bases and J 6 bases, with 10 bases left between them. This CDR3 is built from 12 residues. Germline CDR1 and CDR2: MGHRA and YSYEKL. Here the CDR3 reads CASSLVTGEQYF. The CDR3 region has the DNA TGCGCCAGCAGCCTTGTAACGGGCGAGCAGTACTTC.

The chain links TRBV12-3 or TRBV12-4 to TRBJ2-3, with 8 bases aligning to TRBD2. The CDR3 is 15 residues long. J lost 5 bases, V lost 1 base, and 5 bases had no gene match. In nucleotides, the CDR3 is TGTGCCAGCAGTTTAGATAGCGGGGCCGGAGATACGCAGTATTTT. Protein sequence: CASSLDSGAGDTQYF.

The J gene is TRBJ2-5, the V gene TRBV27; the match to TRBD1 covers 10 bases. Trimming took 2 bases from V and 6 from J; bases not matched to a gene: 6. The germline V gene has CDR1 MNHEY and CDR2 SMNVEV (reference sequence). This CDR3 has 15 amino acids. In DNA form, the CDR3 reads TGTGCCAGCAGTTTAGGCCGACAGGGGGCAAAGACCCAGTACTTC. Residues: CASSLGRQGAKTQYF.

This clonotype was detected many times. The gene calls are TRBV7-8 and TRBJ2-1; TRBD2 matches 9 bases. CDR1 SGHVS and CDR2 FQNEAQ come from the germline V gene. J lost 7 bases, V lost 5 bases, and 9 bases had no gene match. This CDR3 spans 15 amino acids. The CDR3, as DNA: TGTGCCAGCAGCCCCAGCGGGGGGCCGGAAAATGAGCAGTTCTTC. Protein sequence: CASSPSGGPENEQFF.

In its sample, this clonotype was seen many times. This rearrangement joins TRBV7-8 to TRBJ2-1, with TRBD2 matching over 11 bases. This CDR3 is built from 16 residues. V lost 1 base, J lost 7 bases, and 6 bases stayed unmatched. CDR1 and CDR2 (germline): SGHVS, FQNEAQ. CDR3: CASSLGGLAGRNEQFF. For the CDR3, the DNA is TGTGCCAGCAGCTTAGGCGGACTAGCGGGCAGGAATGAGCAGTTCTTC.

This rearrangement joins TRBV12-3 or TRBV12-4 to TRBJ2-5; D gene ambiguous. V was trimmed by 7 bases and J by 4 bases, leaving 13 bases between them. The CDR3 extends over 13 amino acids. The CDR3 DNA is TGTGCCAGCACGGTCAGGAGTTCAGAGACCCAGTACTTC. It codes for CASTVRSSETQYF.

This chain connects TRBV6-1 to TRBJ2-2; TRBD1 agrees at 7 bases. The CDR3 is 13 amino acids. V dropped 2 bases and J dropped 9; count of bases not matched to a gene: 3. Germline V CDR1 and CDR2: MNHNS, SASEGT. The CDR3 nucleotides are TGTGCCAGCAGTGAATGGGACAGCAGGGAGCTGTTTTTT. This translates into CASSEWDSRELFF.

The gene calls are TRBV13 and TRBJ2-4; D might be TRBD1 (6 bases). The CDR3 spans 14 residues. The V gene's germline CDR1 is PRHDT and CDR2 FYEKMQ (reference sequence). V was cut by 6 bases and J by 1 base, with 10 bases left in between. The CDR3 spells CASSRGTAKNIQYF. The CDR3 DNA is TGTGCCAGCAGTAGGGGGACCGCCAAAAACATTCAGTACTTC.

The V gene is TRBV25-1, the J gene TRBJ1-5; D unresolved. The V gene lost 8 bases and the J gene lost 5 bases, with 13 bases spanning the gap. In germline, CDR1 is MGHDK, CDR2 SYGVNS. The CDR3 consists of 13 residues. CDR3 DNA: TGTGCCAGCGGGTTTCTCGGCGATCAGCCCCAGCATTTT. Its protein product is CASGFLGDQPQHF.

Notes on this clonotype: A much larger clone differs by one base, so this may be a read error. The V and J genes are TRBV7-8 and TRBJ1-1, with a weak D call TRBD1 (5 bases). In germline, CDR1 is SGHVS, CDR2 FQNEAQ. The ends were cut back, 5 bases at V and 1 base at J, with 20 bases in the middle. This CDR3 has 17 amino acids. As DNA, the CDR3 is TGTGCCAGCAGCCAAAGAGGAGCAGGGTGCGGGAACACTGAAGCTTTCTTT. It specifies CASSQRGAGCGNTEAFF.